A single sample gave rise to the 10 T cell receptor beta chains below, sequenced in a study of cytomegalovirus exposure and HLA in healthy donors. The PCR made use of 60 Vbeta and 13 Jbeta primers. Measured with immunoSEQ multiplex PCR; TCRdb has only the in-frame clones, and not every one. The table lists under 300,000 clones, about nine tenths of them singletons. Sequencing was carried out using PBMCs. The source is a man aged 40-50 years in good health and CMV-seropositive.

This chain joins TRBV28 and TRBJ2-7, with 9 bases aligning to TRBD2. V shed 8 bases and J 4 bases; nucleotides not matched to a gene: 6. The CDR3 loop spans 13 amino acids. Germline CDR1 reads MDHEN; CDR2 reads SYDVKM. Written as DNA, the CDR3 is TGTGCCAGCTTTAGCGGGAGAAGGTACGAGCAGTACTTC. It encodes CASFSGRRYEQYF.

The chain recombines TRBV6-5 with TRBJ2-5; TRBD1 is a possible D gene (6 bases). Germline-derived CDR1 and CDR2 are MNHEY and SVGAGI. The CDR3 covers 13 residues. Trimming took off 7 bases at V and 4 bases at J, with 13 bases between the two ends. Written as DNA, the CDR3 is TGTGCCAGCAAACAGGGCTGGACAGAGACCCAGTACTTC. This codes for CASKQGWTETQYF.

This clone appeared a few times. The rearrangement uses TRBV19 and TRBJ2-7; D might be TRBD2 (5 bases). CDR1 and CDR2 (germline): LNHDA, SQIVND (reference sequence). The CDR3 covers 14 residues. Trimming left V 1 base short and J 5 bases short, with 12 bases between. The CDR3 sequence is CASSIAGLGNEQYF. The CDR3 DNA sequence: TGTGCCAGTAGTATAGCGGGGTTGGGGAACGAGCAGTACTTC. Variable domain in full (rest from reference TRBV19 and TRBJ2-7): DGGITQSPKYLFRKEGQNVTLSCEQNLNHDAMYWYRQDPGQGLRLIYYSQIVNDFQKGDIAEGYSVSREKKESFPLTVTSAQKNPTAFYLCASSIAGLGNEQYFGPGTRLTVT.

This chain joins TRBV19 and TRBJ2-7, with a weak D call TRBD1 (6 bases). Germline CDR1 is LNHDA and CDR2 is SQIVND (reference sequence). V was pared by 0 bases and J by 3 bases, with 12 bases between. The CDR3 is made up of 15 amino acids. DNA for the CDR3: TGTGCCAGTAGTATAGACGCAGGGGCCATCTACGAGCAGTACTTC. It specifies CASSIDAGAIYEQYF.

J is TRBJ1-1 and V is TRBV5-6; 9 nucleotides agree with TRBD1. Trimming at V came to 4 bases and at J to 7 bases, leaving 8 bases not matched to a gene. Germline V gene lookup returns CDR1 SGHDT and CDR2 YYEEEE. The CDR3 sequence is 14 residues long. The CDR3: CASSPGDRAIEAFF. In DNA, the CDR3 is TGTGCCAGCAGCCCTGGGGACAGGGCGATTGAAGCTTTCTTT.

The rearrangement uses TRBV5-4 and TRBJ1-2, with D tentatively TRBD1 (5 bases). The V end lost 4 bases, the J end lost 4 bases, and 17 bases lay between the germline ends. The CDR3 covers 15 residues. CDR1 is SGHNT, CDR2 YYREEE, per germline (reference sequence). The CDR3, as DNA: TGTGCCAGCAGCCGGGTAAACATCAGGGCCTATGGCTACACCTTC. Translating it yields CASSRVNIRAYGYTF.

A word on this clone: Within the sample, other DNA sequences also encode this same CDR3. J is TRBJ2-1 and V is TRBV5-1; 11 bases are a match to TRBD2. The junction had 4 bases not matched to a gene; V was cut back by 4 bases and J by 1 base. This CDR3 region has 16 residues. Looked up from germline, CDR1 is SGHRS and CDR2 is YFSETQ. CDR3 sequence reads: CASSAGLAVSYNEQFF. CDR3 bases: TGCGCCAGCAGCGCGGGACTAGCGGTTTCCTACAATGAGCAGTTCTTC.

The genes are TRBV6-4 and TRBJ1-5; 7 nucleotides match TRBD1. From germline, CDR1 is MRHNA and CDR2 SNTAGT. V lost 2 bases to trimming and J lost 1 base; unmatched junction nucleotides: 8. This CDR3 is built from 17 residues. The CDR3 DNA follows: TGTGCCAGCAGTGACAGAGTCAGGGGGTCGAGCAATCAGCCCCAGCATTTT. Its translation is CASSDRVRGSSNQPQHF.

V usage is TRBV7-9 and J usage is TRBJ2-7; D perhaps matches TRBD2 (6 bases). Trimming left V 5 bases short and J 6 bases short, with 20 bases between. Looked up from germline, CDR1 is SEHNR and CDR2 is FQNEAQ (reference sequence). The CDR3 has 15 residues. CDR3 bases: TGTGCCAGCAGCCCCACCGGGACTTCGACGAGCGAGCAGTACTTC. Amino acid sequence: CASSPTGTSTSEQYF.

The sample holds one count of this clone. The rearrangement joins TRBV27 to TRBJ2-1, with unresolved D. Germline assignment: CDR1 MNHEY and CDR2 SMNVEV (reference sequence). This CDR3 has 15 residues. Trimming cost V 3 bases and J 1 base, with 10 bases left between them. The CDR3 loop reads CASSFRLVSYNEQFF. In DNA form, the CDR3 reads TGTGCCAGCAGTTTTCGGTTAGTTTCCTACAATGAGCAGTTCTTC.